A selection of T cell receptor beta chains follows, all from one sample in a study of T-cell memory formation after mild COVID-19. TCRdb independently ran MiXCR on the 5' RACE reads; one entry per CDR3 protein. The table records fewer than 350,000 distinct CDR3 sequences, approximately 8% of them present only once. What was sequenced was PBMCs or a T cell subset sorted from them (not recorded which). The receptors were gathered from a man younger than 30 who had mild COVID-19 (a few samples of this study predate the infection). Cell type and time point are not known. CDR3s include the opening cysteine and the closing phenylalanine or tryptophan. D genes are given only for firm matches. Rows give clone size only sometimes, using once, few, many, or a class for an expanded clone.

V: TRBV7-2
J: TRBJ2-2
D: .
size: .
CDR3: CASSSEAIAPLNTGELFF
DNA: TGTGCCAGCAGCTCCGAAGCCATAGCGCCCCTAAACACCGGGGAGCTGTTTTTT

V: TRBV11-3
J: TRBJ2-1
D: TRBD1
size: .
CDR3: CASSRPGGGNEQFF
DNA: TGTGCCAGCAGCCGTCCAGGGGGTGGCAATGAGCAGTTCTTC

V: TRBV27
J: TRBJ1-3
D: .
size: many
CDR3: CASSLSGTGPRSGNTIYF
DNA: TGTGCCAGCAGTTTATCGGGTACAGGGCCCCGCTCTGGAAACACCATATATTTT

V: TRBV3-1
J: TRBJ2-7
D: .
size: .
CDR3: CASKPDDSYEQYF
DNA: TGTGCCAGCAAGCCTGACGACTCCTACGAGCAGTACTTC

V: TRBV12-3/TRBV12-4
J: TRBJ2-4
D: .
size: few
CDR3: CASSFGGEAKNIQYF
DNA: TGTGCCAGCAGTTTCGGCGGGGAAGCCAAAAACATTCAGTACTTC

V: TRBV5-1
J: TRBJ1-2
D: .
size: few
CDR3: CASSPEGPLYGYTF
DNA: TGCGCCAGCAGCCCAGAGGGACCCCTCTATGGCTACACCTTC

V: TRBV19
J: TRBJ1-5
D: TRBD1
size: .
CDR3: CASSGTGGYGQPQHF
DNA: TGTGCCAGTAGTGGGACAGGGGGCTACGGTCAGCCCCAGCATTTT

V: TRBV7-7
J: TRBJ2-5
D: .
size: many
CDR3: CASSVAGLQETQYF
DNA: TGTGCTAGCAGCGTCGCCGGGTTGCAAGAGACCCAGTACTTC

V: TRBV5-4
J: TRBJ2-1
D: .
size: few
CDR3: CASSFGGAGNEQFF
DNA: TGTGCCAGCAGCTTTGGCGGGGCCGGCAATGAGCAGTTCTTC

V: TRBV7-3
J: TRBJ1-5
D: TRBD1
size: many
CDR3: CASSYRDRSGSQPQHF
DNA: TGTGCCAGCAGCTACCGGGACAGGTCGGGTTCGCAGCCCCAGCATTTT

V: TRBV5-6
J: TRBJ2-7
D: .
size: .
CDR3: CASSLKYTYEQYF
DNA: TGTGCCAGCAGCTTGAAATATACCTACGAGCAGTACTTC

V: TRBV5-1
J: TRBJ2-3
D: .
size: many
CDR3: CASSWPQGTDTQYF
DNA: TGCGCCAGCAGCTGGCCGCAGGGCACAGATACGCAGTATTTT

V: TRBV12-3/TRBV12-4
J: TRBJ2-1
D: TRBD1
size: .
CDR3: CASSPSRTGAYNEQFF
DNA: TGTGCCAGCTCACCTTCCCGGACAGGGGCCTACAATGAGCAGTTCTTC

V: TRBV5-6
J: TRBJ2-1
D: TRBD1
size: many
CDR3: CASSLGDRAYNEQFF
DNA: TGTGCCAGCAGCTTGGGGGACAGGGCCTACAATGAGCAGTTCTTC

V: TRBV29-1
J: TRBJ1-1
D: .
size: few
CDR3: CSARVDTNTEAFF
DNA: TGCAGCGCCCGGGTGGACACGAACACTGAAGCTTTCTTT